A selection of T cell receptor beta chains follows, all from one sample in a study of blood T cell repertoires in COVID-19. Sequenced by immunoSEQ multiplex PCR; TCRdb stores in-frame clones only, minus some. The sample carries 300,000 or so clones, roughly nine tenths recorded once. The specimen sequenced was PBMCs or T cells enriched from blood (not recorded which). All receptors come from a man in his 60s who had recovered from COVID-19. Each CDR3 is given with its conserved first and last residue. Fields, in order: CDR3 DNA, CDR3 protein, J gene, clone size, V gene, D gene. The D gene is left open where the match is weak. Only part of the rows carry a size: once, few, many, or a class if the clone is expanded.

CDR3 DNA: TGCGCCAGCAGCTTGGGACTTCCGGGACTCCAGCCTGAAGCTTTCTTT; CDR3 protein: CASSLGLPGLQPEAFF; J gene: TRBJ1-1; clone size: .; V gene: TRBV5-1; D gene: .
CDR3 DNA: TGTGCCAGCTCACGGGACACCCCGTCCTACAATGAGCAGTTCTTC; CDR3 protein: CASSRDTPSYNEQFF; J gene: TRBJ2-1; clone size: .; V gene: TRBV18; D gene: .
CDR3 DNA: TGCGCCAGCAGCCAAGAAAGCCCGACTTCAAACTATGGCTACACCTTC; CDR3 protein: CASSQESPTSNYGYTF; J gene: TRBJ1-2; clone size: .; V gene: TRBV4-1; D gene: .
CDR3 DNA: TGTGCCAGCTCACCTACAAAATCTGGAAACACCATATATTTT; CDR3 protein: CASSPTKSGNTIYF; J gene: TRBJ1-3; clone size: .; V gene: TRBV18; D gene: .
CDR3 DNA: TGTGCCAGCAGCTTGGCCTTCGTCGGGTCACCCCTCCACTTT; CDR3 protein: CASSLAFVGSPLHF; J gene: TRBJ1-6; clone size: .; V gene: TRBV5-6; D gene: .
CDR3 DNA: TGTGCCAGCAGCGTGGGACAGACCTCCTATAATTCACCCCTCCACTTT; CDR3 protein: CASSVGQTSYNSPLHF; J gene: TRBJ1-6; clone size: .; V gene: TRBV9; D gene: TRBD1
CDR3 DNA: TGCAGCGTTGCTAGGACAAGTAACAATGAGCAGTTCTTC; CDR3 protein: CSVARTSNNEQFF; J gene: TRBJ2-1; clone size: .; V gene: TRBV29-1; D gene: .
CDR3 DNA: TGTGCCAGCAGCCCGTGGGGGGTTTTCGGCACTGAAGCTTTCTTT; CDR3 protein: CASSPWGVFGTEAFF; J gene: TRBJ1-1; clone size: .; V gene: TRBV7-9; D gene: .
CDR3 DNA: TGTGCCAGCAGCAACGAGGGAATACGGAACACTGAAGCTTTCTTT; CDR3 protein: CASSNEGIRNTEAFF; J gene: TRBJ1-1; clone size: few; V gene: TRBV7-6; D gene: .
CDR3 DNA: TGTGCCAGTAGGAGGACTAGCGGGGGGGCAGGTGAGCAGTTCTTC; CDR3 protein: CASRRTSGGAGEQFF; J gene: TRBJ2-1; clone size: once; V gene: TRBV19; D gene: TRBD2
CDR3 DNA: TGCAGCGTTGAAGGGACTAGCGGGGGGTACAATGAGCAGTTCTTC; CDR3 protein: CSVEGTSGGYNEQFF; J gene: TRBJ2-1; clone size: .; V gene: TRBV29-1; D gene: TRBD2
CDR3 DNA: TGTGCCAGTAGTGTCAGTCAGAATAGCAATCAGCCCCAGCATTTT; CDR3 protein: CASSVSQNSNQPQHF; J gene: TRBJ1-5; clone size: .; V gene: TRBV19; D gene: .
CDR3 DNA: TGTGCCAGCTGGGACAGCATCTATGGCTACACCTTC; CDR3 protein: CASWDSIYGYTF; J gene: TRBJ1-2; clone size: many; V gene: TRBV6-5; D gene: TRBD1
CDR3 DNA: TGTGCCAGCTCACCGGGCGAGATGGGTTCACCCCTCCACTTT; CDR3 protein: CASSPGEMGSPLHF; J gene: TRBJ1-6; clone size: .; V gene: TRBV18; D gene: .
CDR3 DNA: TGTGCCAGCTCACCTCTATCGACGAACACCGGGGAGCTGTTTTTT; CDR3 protein: CASSPLSTNTGELFF; J gene: TRBJ2-2; clone size: .; V gene: TRBV18; D gene: .
CDR3 DNA: TGTGCCAGCAGTTTACCCCAGGGGAACACTGAAGCTTTCTTT; CDR3 protein: CASSLPQGNTEAFF; J gene: TRBJ1-1; clone size: .; V gene: TRBV28; D gene: .
CDR3 DNA: TGTGCCAGCTCACCAATTTTGCGAGACTTAGATGACCAGACCTACGAGCAGTACTTC; CDR3 protein: CASSPILRDLDDQTYEQYF; J gene: TRBJ2-7; clone size: .; V gene: TRBV18; D gene: .
CDR3 DNA: TGTGCCAGCAGCGTCGACAGTTACTCTGGAAACACCATATATTTT; CDR3 protein: CASSVDSYSGNTIYF; J gene: TRBJ1-3; clone size: .; V gene: TRBV9; D gene: .
CDR3 DNA: TGCGCCAGCAACGGGGGGGGACTAGATATCCACGAGCAGTACTTC; CDR3 protein: CASNGGGLDIHEQYF; J gene: TRBJ2-7; clone size: .; V gene: TRBV10-1; D gene: TRBD2
CDR3 DNA: TGTGCCAGCAGCCTCCTCTCCGTTGACGAGCAGTACTTC; CDR3 protein: CASSLLSVDEQYF; J gene: TRBJ2-7; clone size: .; V gene: TRBV7-9; D gene: .
CDR3 DNA: TGTGCCAGCAGTGACCCAACGACAGTTGGCTACACCTTC; CDR3 protein: CASSDPTTVGYTF; J gene: TRBJ1-2; clone size: .; V gene: TRBV6-4; D gene: .
CDR3 DNA: TGTGCCAGCAGTGCCCCCTCGACCCTGGACAGTAATTCACCCCTCCACTTT; CDR3 protein: CASSAPSTLDSNSPLHF; J gene: TRBJ1-6; clone size: .; V gene: TRBV27; D gene: .
CDR3 DNA: TGTGCCAGTCTCGATCTAGGTGGTTTGTTTGGGGCCAACGTCCTGACTTTC; CDR3 protein: CASLDLGGLFGANVLTF; J gene: TRBJ2-6; clone size: .; V gene: TRBV2; D gene: .
CDR3 DNA: TGCGCCAGCGGGGAGGCCTACGAGCAGTACTTC; CDR3 protein: CASGEAYEQYF; J gene: TRBJ2-7; clone size: .; V gene: TRBV10-2; D gene: .